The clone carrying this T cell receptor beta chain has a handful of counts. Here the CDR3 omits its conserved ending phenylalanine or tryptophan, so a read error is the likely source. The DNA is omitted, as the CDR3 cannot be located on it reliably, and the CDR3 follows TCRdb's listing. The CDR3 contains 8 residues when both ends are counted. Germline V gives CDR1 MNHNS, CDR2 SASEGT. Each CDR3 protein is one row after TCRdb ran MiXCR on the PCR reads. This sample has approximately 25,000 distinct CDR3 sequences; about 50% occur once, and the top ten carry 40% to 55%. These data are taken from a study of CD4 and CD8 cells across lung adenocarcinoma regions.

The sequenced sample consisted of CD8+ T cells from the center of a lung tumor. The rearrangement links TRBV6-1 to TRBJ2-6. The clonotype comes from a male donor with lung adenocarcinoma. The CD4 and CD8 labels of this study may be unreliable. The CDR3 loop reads CASSEINR.